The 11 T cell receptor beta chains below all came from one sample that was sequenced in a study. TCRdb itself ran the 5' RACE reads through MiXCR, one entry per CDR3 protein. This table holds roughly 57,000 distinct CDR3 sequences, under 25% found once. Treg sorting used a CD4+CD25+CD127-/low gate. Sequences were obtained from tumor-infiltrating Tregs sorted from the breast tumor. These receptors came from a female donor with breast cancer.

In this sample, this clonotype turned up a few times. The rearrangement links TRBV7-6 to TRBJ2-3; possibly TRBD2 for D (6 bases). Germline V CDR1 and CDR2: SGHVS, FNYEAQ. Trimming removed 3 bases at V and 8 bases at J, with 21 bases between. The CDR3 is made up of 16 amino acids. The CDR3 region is CASSFSREKSDITQYF. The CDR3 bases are TGTGCCAGCAGCTTTTCCCGGGAGAAGTCGGATATTACGCAGTATTTT.

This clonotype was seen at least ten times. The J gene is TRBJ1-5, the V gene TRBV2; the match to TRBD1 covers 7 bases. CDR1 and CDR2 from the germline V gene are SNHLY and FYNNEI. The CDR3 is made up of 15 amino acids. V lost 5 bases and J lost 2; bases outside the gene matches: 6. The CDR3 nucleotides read TGTGCCAGCAGTCGACAGGGAGGGGGCAATCAGCCCCAGCATTTT. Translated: CASSRQGGGNQPQHF.

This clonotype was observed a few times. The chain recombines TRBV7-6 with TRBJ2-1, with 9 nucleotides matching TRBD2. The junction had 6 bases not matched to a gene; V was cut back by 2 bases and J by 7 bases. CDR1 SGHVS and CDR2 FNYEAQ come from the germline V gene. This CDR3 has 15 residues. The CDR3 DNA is TGTGCCAGCAGCTTACTAGGACTAGCGAAGAATGAGCAGTTCTTC. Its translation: CASSLLGLAKNEQFF.

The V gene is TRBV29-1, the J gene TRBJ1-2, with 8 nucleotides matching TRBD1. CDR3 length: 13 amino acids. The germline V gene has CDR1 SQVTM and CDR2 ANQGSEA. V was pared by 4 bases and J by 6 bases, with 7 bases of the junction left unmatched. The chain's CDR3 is CSVADRVEDGYTF. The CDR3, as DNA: TGCAGCGTTGCGGACAGGGTAGAAGATGGCTACACCTTC.

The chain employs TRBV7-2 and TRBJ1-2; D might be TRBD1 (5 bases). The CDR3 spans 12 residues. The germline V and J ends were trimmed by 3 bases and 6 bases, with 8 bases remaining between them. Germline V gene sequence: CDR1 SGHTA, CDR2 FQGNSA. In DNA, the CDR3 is TGTGCCAGCAGCTTTGTCAGGGATGGCTACACCTTC. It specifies CASSFVRDGYTF.

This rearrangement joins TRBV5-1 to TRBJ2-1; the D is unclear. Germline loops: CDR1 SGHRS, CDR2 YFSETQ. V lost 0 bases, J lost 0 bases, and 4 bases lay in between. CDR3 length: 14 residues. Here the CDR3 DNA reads TGCGCCAGCAGCTTGGGGCTCTCCTACAATGAGCAGTTCTTC. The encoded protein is CASSLGLSYNEQFF.

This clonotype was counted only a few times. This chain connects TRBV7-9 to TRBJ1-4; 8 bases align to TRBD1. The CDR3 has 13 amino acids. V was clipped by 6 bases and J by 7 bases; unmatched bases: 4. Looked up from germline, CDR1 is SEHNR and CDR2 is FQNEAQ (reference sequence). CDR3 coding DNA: TGTGCCAGCAGTCCCGGACAGGGTGAAAAACTGTTTTTT. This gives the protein CASSPGQGEKLFF.

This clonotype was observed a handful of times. CDR3 sequence reads: CSASPINGGREQFF. CDR3 in DNA: TGCAGTGCTAGCCCTATTAACGGGGGGCGTGAGCAGTTCTTC. The chain has TRBV20-1 and TRBJ2-1, with a possible D match to TRBD2 (7 bases). The CDR3 consists of 14 residues. Germline V CDR1 and CDR2: DFQATT, SNEGSKA (reference sequence). V shed 3 bases and J shed 9 bases, with 18 bases lying between them.

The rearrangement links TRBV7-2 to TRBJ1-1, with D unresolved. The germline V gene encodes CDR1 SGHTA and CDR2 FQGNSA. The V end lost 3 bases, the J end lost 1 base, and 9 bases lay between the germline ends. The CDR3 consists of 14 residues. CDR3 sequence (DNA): TGTGCCAGCAGCTTCGCCCAAACGAACACTGAAGCTTTCTTT. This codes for CASSFAQTNTEAFF.

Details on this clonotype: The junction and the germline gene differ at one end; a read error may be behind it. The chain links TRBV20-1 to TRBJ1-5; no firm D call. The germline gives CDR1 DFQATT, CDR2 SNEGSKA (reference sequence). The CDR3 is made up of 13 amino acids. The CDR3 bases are TGCAGTGCCAGAGACCTTAGCAATCAGCCCCAGCATTTT. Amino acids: CSARDLSNQPQHF.

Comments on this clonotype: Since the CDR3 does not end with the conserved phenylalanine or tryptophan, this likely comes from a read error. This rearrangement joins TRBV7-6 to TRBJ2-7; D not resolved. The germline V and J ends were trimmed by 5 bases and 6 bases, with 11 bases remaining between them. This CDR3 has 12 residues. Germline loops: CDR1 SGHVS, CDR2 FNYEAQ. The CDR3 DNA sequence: TGTGCCAGCAGCCTATGGGGTGGCGAGCAGTACTGC. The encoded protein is CASSLWGGEQYC.